Presented here are 29 T cell receptor beta chains from one specimen sequenced in a study of blood T cell repertoires in COVID-19. Sequencing used immunoSEQ multiplex PCR; TCRdb keeps in-frame clones, though not all of them. The sample has 50,000 to 75,000 clones; around 77% are singletons. Sequences were obtained from peripheral blood. Receptor source: a man older than 75 with active or convalescent COVID-19.

The rearrangement joins TRBV2 to TRBJ1-1; 9 nucleotides align to TRBD1. The V and J ends lost 8 bases and 6 bases, in that order; junction bases with no gene match: 7. The CDR3 contains 13 residues. Germline values: CDR1 SNHLY, CDR2 FYNNEI. The DNA of the CDR3 is TGTGCCAGCGGGGGACAGGGTAGCTCTGAAGCTTTCTTT. Its protein is CASGGQGSSEAFF. Full variable domain (remainder filled in from reference TRBV2 and TRBJ1-1): EPEVTQTPSHQVTQMGQEVILRCVPISNHLYFYWYRQILGQKVEFLVSFYNNEISEKSEIFDDQFSVERPDGSNFTLKIRSTKLEDSAMYFCASGGQGSSEAFFGQGTRLTVV.

The rearrangement joins TRBV10-1 to TRBJ2-5; maybe TRBD2 (6 bases). Germline V lookup: CDR1 WNHNN, CDR2 SYGVQD (reference sequence). This CDR3 contains 13 residues. Trimming cost V 3 bases and J 5 bases, with 10 bases left between them. CDR3 nucleotide sequence: TGCGCCAGCAGTGAAGGAGGGCTCGAGACCCAGTACTTC. This gives the protein CASSEGGLETQYF.

This clone was seen a single time. This rearrangement joins TRBV3-1 (or the pseudogene TRBV3-2) to TRBJ1-3; D ambiguous. The ends were cut back, 5 bases at V and 4 bases at J, with 12 bases in the middle. Germline V gene lookup returns CDR1 LGHDT and CDR2 YNNKEL (reference sequence). The CDR3 consists of 14 residues. CDR3 amino acids: CASSEQYTGNTIYF. The DNA for the CDR3 is TGTGCCAGCAGCGAACAGTACACGGGAAACACCATATATTTT.

CDR3 sequence (DNA): TGTGCCAGTAGTGCTACCCCCGGGACTAGCGGGTTCTACGAGCAGTACTTC. It yields the protein CASSATPGTSGFYEQYF. The J gene is TRBJ2-7, the V gene TRBV19; 12 bases align to TRBD2. This CDR3 is built from 17 residues. V gave up 5 bases and J gave up 3 bases; unmatched junction bases: 11. Germline V gene data show CDR1 as LNHDA and CDR2 as SQIVND (reference sequence).

This clone showed up just once. V usage is TRBV7-9 and J usage is TRBJ2-5, with D tentatively TRBD2 (5 bases). Trimming cost V 3 bases and J 4 bases, with 18 bases left between them. The CDR3 has 16 amino acids. Germline V gives CDR1 SEHNR, CDR2 FQNEAQ (reference sequence). In DNA form, the CDR3 reads TGTGCCAGCAGCTTCCGGACGGCAGGAGGAGTAGAGACCCAGTACTTC. Its protein product is CASSFRTAGGVETQYF.

This clone was seen a few times. This chain connects TRBV2 to TRBJ2-2; 11 bases fit TRBD2. This CDR3 has 17 residues. The junction had 9 bases not matched to a gene; V was cut back by 4 bases and J by 5 bases. From germline, CDR1 is SNHLY and CDR2 FYNNEI. The CDR3 loop reads CASSAASGGPLTGELFF. The DNA of the CDR3 is TGTGCCAGCAGTGCCGCTAGCGGGGGGCCTTTGACCGGGGAGCTGTTTTTT.

The rearrangement uses TRBV4-3 and TRBJ2-1; TRBD1 agrees at 7 bases. CDR1 and CDR2 (germline): LGHNA, YSLEER. There are 19 residues in the CDR3. V was pared by 2 bases and J by 9 bases, with 22 bases of the junction left unmatched. The CDR3 region has the DNA TGCGCCAGCAGCCAACATAAAGTTTCCGGGACAGACTATTTGGGTGAGCAGTTCTTC. Translating gives CASSQHKVSGTDYLGEQFF.

The chain employs TRBV7-8 and TRBJ1-1; D may be TRBD1 (5 bases). This CDR3 region has 14 residues. Germline V gene sequence: CDR1 SGHVS, CDR2 FQNEAQ. Deletions cut 1 base from V and 3 bases from J, with 9 bases between. The CDR3 sequence: CASSLEQVYTEAFF. The CDR3 nucleotides read TGTGCCAGCAGCTTAGAACAGGTCTACACTGAAGCTTTCTTT.

J is TRBJ2-1 and V is TRBV6-5; no definite D call. This CDR3 is built from 11 residues. Germline values: CDR1 MNHEY, CDR2 SVGAGI. Deletions cut 0 bases from V and 9 bases from J, with 3 bases between. The CDR3 DNA reads as TGTGCCAGCAGTTACTCGAGTGAGCAGTTCTTC. This gives the protein CASSYSSEQFF.

The chain combines TRBV11-2 with TRBJ2-1; the match to TRBD2 covers 13 bases. The V gene's germline CDR1 is SGHAT and CDR2 FQNNGV. The CDR3 is 16 amino acids. J was trimmed by 5 bases and V by 5 bases; bases with no gene match: 6. CDR3 sequence (DNA): TGTGCCAGCAGCGCCCAACTAGCGGGGGGGAACAATGAGCAGTTCTTC. Translating it yields CASSAQLAGGNNEQFF.

The chain carries TRBV6-5 and TRBJ1-6; possibly TRBD1 for D (5 bases). The CDR3 runs 13 residues. CDR1 is MNHEY and CDR2 is SVGAGI in the germline V gene. V shed 9 bases and J shed 12 bases, with 18 bases lying between them. The DNA of the CDR3 is TGTGCCAGTACCAGGGTTTCGGTGGGACCCCTCCACTTT. Translated: CASTRVSVGPLHF.

This clone was seen a few times. The V call is TRBV6-5, the J call TRBJ1-2; 10 nucleotides agree with TRBD1. CDR3 length equals 16 residues. V lost 2 bases and J lost 4; bases outside the gene matches: 7. Germline values: CDR1 MNHEY, CDR2 SVGAGI. Here the CDR3 reads CASSYRRTGGSYGYTF. The CDR3 coding sequence is TGTGCCAGCAGTTACAGGAGGACAGGGGGTTCCTATGGCTACACCTTC.

In regard to this clone: The same CDR3 also results from other DNA sequences found in this sample. The rearrangement links TRBV5-1 to TRBJ2-2; TRBD1 might be the D (5 bases). The CDR3 is 14 amino acids. V lost 2 bases and J 3 bases, leaving 8 bases between the germline ends. The V gene's germline CDR1 is SGHRS and CDR2 YFSETQ. In DNA, the CDR3 is TGCGCCAGCAGCTTCCAGGGCGACACCGGGGAGCTGTTTTTT. Encoded protein: CASSFQGDTGELFF.

The J gene is TRBJ2-7, the V gene TRBV2; possibly TRBD2 for D (5 bases). Germline loops: CDR1 SNHLY, CDR2 FYNNEI. The CDR3 spans 13 residues. Trimming removed 7 bases from V and 3 bases from J, with 13 bases in between. The CDR3 sequence is CASTRDGDYEQYF. The CDR3, as DNA: TGTGCCAGCACCCGAGACGGGGACTACGAGCAGTACTTC.

The rearrangement links TRBV7-9 to TRBJ2-3, with 9 bases that match TRBD2. The CDR3 extends over 14 amino acids. Germline loops: CDR1 SEHNR, CDR2 FQNEAQ (reference sequence). V lost 7 bases to trimming and J lost 2 bases; unmatched junction nucleotides: 4. CDR3 protein: CASMSSGTTDTQYF. For the CDR3, the DNA is TGTGCCAGCATGTCTAGCGGGACCACAGATACGCAGTATTTT.

This chain links TRBV5-8 with TRBJ1-5; D not resolved. Germline V gives CDR1 SGHTS, CDR2 YDEGEE. There are 12 residues in the CDR3. V was pared by 4 bases and J by 7 bases, with 9 bases between. CDR3 in amino acids: CASSIEPQPQHF. The CDR3 nucleotides read TGTGCCAGCAGCATCGAGCCGCAGCCCCAGCATTTT.

This clone is judged medium-sized. The V and J genes are TRBV4-2 and TRBJ2-1, with TRBD1 identical over 9 bases. Germline V gene sequence: CDR1 LGHNA, CDR2 YNFKEQ. The CDR3 covers 17 residues. The trim removed 3 bases at V and 7 bases at J, leaving 13 bases unmatched. CDR3 coding DNA: TGTGCCAGCAGCCACGATATCACCGGGACAGGGAGTAATGAGCAGTTCTTC. It specifies CASSHDITGTGSNEQFF.

The rearrangement uses TRBV7-9 and TRBJ1-4; tentatively, D is TRBD1 (6 bases). V was trimmed by 4 bases and J by 8 bases, leaving 14 bases between them. The CDR3 runs 14 residues. CDR1 and CDR2 (germline): SEHNR, FQNEAQ (reference sequence). CDR3 in amino acids: CASSSGRGAEKLFF. CDR3 bases: TGTGCCAGCAGCTCCGGACGGGGGGCCGAAAAACTGTTTTTT.

The chain couples TRBV11-3 to TRBJ2-1, with D maybe TRBD2 (6 bases). The CDR3 contains 19 residues. The ends were cut back, 3 bases at V and 9 bases at J, with 30 bases in the middle. Germline loops: CDR1 SGHNT, CDR2 YENEEA. This CDR3 reads CASSFVHNRELIVGGEQFF. The CDR3 region has the DNA TGTGCCAGCAGCTTTGTTCACAATCGGGAGTTGATCGTTGGCGGTGAGCAGTTCTTC.

This chain connects TRBV5-1 to TRBJ2-7; TRBD1 agrees at 7 bases. In germline, CDR1 is SGHRS, CDR2 YFSETQ. V shed 4 bases and J 3 bases; nucleotides not matched to a gene: 7. The CDR3 totals 14 residues. CDR3 DNA sequence: TGCGCCAGCAGCCGGAACAGGGGTGGCTACGAGCAGTACTTC. It is translated as CASSRNRGGYEQYF.

The rearrangement links TRBV29-1 to TRBJ1-2, with 7 nucleotides matching TRBD1. This CDR3 has 11 residues. The V and J ends lost 6 bases and 8 bases, in that order; junction bases with no gene match: 6. Germline CDR1 reads SQVTM; CDR2 reads ANQGSEA. The CDR3 DNA reads as TGCAGCGTCGGACAGGTCCTCGGCTACACCTTC. As protein: CSVGQVLGYTF.

This chain links TRBV5-6 with TRBJ2-4; D perhaps matches TRBD2 (7 bases). This CDR3 region has 18 residues. Germline CDR1 reads SGHDT; CDR2 reads YYEEEE. V was shortened by 4 bases and J by 0 bases, with 20 bases between the two germline ends. In nucleotides, the CDR3 is TGTGCCAGCAGCATCTACGGGGGGCAACTTCTAGCCAAAAACATTCAGTACTTC. This encodes CASSIYGGQLLAKNIQYF. Drawing the rest from reference TRBV5-6 and TRBJ2-4, the complete variable domain is DAGVTQSPTHLIKTRGQQVTLRCSPKSGHDTVSWYQQALGQGPQFIFQYYEEEERQRGNFPDRFSGHQFPNYSSELNVNALLLGDSALYLCASSIYGGQLLAKNIQYFGAGTRLSVL.

The chain joins TRBV6-4 to TRBJ1-2; perhaps TRBD1 as D (6 bases). Germline CDR1 MRHNA, CDR2 SNTAGT. This CDR3 has 13 amino acids. V lost 4 bases to trimming and J lost 8 bases, with 14 bases between them. DNA for the CDR3: TGTGCCAGCAGTGCTAATAACAGGGACGGCTACACCTTC. Amino acids: CASSANNRDGYTF.

This clone was observed many times. This chain's CDR3 is CSAPGQESRKAFF. The CDR3 bases are TGCAGCGCGCCGGGACAGGAGTCCCGAAAAGCTTTCTTT. The chain links TRBV29-1 to TRBJ1-1; 8 bases map to TRBD1. Unmatched junction bases numbered 13, after V lost 7 bases and J lost 9 bases. CDR1 is SQVTM and CDR2 is ANQGSEA in the germline V gene. The CDR3 length is 13 residues.

The chain recombines TRBV5-3 with TRBJ2-7; TRBD1 agrees at 9 bases. TRBV5-3 is an ORF, and what it does is uncertain. The CDR3 totals 14 residues. V shed 4 bases and J 3 bases; nucleotides not matched to a gene: 5. The CDR3 coding sequence is TGTGCCAGAAGCAAGGACAGGGGTGGCTACGAGCAGTACTTC. Amino acids: CARSKDRGGYEQYF.

This chain uses TRBV2 with TRBJ2-2; maybe TRBD1 (6 bases). CDR3 length equals 13 residues. The germline V and J ends were trimmed by 3 bases and 5 bases, with 7 bases remaining between them. CDR1 SNHLY and CDR2 FYNNEI come from the germline V gene. The CDR3 DNA reads as TGTGCCAGCAGTGATAGGGGGACCGGGGAGCTGTTTTTT. Translated: CASSDRGTGELFF.

The chain is built from TRBV25-1 and TRBJ1-1, with D possibly TRBD1 on 5 matching bases. CDR3 size: 15 residues. Germline V CDR1 and CDR2: MGHDK, SYGVNS. Trimming stripped 0 bases from V and 7 bases from J, with 15 bases between. The CDR3 bases are TGTGCCAGCAGTGAATATTTGGGGGGGATCAATGAAGCTTTCTTT. Translated: CASSEYLGGINEAFF.

The chain links TRBV14 to TRBJ2-7; 8 nucleotides agree with TRBD1. CDR1 is SGHDN and CDR2 is FVKESK in the germline V gene. This CDR3 is built from 14 residues. Trimming took 4 bases from V and 6 from J; bases not matched to a gene: 8. The CDR3: CASSPRQGFGEQYF. CDR3 bases: TGTGCCAGCAGCCCCCGACAGGGGTTCGGCGAGCAGTACTTC.

The V and J genes are TRBV14 and TRBJ2-7; the D gene is possibly TRBD1 (5 bases). Germline V CDR1 and CDR2: SGHDN, FVKESK. The CDR3 runs 14 residues. Trimming stripped 4 bases from V and 2 bases from J, with 12 bases between. CDR3 bases: TGTGCCAGCAGCCGCGGTAGGGGAACCTACGAGCAGTACTTC. The encoded protein is CASSRGRGTYEQYF.